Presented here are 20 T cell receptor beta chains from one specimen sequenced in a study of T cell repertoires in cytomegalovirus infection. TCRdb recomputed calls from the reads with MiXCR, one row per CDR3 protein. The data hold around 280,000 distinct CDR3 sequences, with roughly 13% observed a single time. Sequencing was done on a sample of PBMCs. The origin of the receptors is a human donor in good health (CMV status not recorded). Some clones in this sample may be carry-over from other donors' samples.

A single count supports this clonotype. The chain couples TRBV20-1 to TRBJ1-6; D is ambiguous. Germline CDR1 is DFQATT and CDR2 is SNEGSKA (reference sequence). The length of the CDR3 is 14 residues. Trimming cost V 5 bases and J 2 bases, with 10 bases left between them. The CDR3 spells CSALARPYNSPLHF. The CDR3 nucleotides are TGCAGTGCTCTGGCCAGACCCTATAATTCACCCCTCCACTTT.

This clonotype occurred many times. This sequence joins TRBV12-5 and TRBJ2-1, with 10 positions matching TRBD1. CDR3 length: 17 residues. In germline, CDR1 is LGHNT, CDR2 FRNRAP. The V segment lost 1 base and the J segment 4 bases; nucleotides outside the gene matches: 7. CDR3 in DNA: TGTGCTAGTGGTTTGGGCCTAGACAGGGGGCCTTACAATGAGCAGTTCTTC. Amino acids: CASGLGLDRGPYNEQFF.

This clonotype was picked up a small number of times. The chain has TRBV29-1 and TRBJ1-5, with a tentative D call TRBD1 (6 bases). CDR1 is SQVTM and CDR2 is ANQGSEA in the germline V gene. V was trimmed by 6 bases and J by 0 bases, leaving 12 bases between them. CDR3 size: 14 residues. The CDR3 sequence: CSVLQGYSNQPQHF. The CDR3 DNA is TGCAGCGTCCTGCAGGGGTATAGCAATCAGCCCCAGCATTTT. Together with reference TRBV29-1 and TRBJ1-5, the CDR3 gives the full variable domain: SAVISQKPSRDICQRGTSLTIQCQVDSQVTMMFWYRQQPGQSLTLIATANQGSEATYESGFVIDKFPISRPNLTFSTLTVSNMSPEDSSIYLCSVLQGYSNQPQHFGDGTRLSIL.

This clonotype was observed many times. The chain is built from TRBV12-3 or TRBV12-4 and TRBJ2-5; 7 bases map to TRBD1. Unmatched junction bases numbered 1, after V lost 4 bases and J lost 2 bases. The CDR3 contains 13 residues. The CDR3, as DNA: TGTGCCAGCAGTTGGGACAGTCAAGAGACCCAGTACTTC. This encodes CASSWDSQETQYF.

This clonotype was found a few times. The CDR3 protein is CSVGDPNQPQHF. The CDR3 nucleotides are TGCAGCGTTGGGGATCCCAATCAGCCCCAGCATTTT. The V call is TRBV29-1, the J call TRBJ1-5, with D unclear. CDR1 is SQVTM and CDR2 is ANQGSEA in the germline V gene. Trimming took off 4 bases at V and 3 bases at J, with 7 bases between the two ends. CDR3 length: 12 amino acids.

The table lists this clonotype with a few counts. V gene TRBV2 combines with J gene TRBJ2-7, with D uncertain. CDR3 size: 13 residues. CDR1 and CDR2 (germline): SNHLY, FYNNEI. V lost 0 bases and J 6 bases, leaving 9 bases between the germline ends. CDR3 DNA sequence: TGTGCCAGCAGTGAAGCTGTCGCGCCCGAGCAGTACTTC. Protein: CASSEAVAPEQYF.

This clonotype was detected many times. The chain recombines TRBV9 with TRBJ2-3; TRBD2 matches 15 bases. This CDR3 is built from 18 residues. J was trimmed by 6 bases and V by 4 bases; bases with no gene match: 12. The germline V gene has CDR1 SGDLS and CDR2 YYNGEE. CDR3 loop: CASSPGTSGGSGLDTQYF. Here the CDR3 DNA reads TGTGCCAGCAGCCCGGGGACTAGCGGGGGGTCAGGGTTGGATACGCAGTATTTT.

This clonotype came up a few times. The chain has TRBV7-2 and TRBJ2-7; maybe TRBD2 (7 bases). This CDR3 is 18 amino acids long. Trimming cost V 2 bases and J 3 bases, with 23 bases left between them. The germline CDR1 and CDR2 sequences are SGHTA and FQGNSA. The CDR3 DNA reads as TGTGCCAGCAGCTTAAACCTCCCAATCGCGGGGGCTATCTACGAGCAGTACTTC. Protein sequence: CASSLNLPIAGAIYEQYF.

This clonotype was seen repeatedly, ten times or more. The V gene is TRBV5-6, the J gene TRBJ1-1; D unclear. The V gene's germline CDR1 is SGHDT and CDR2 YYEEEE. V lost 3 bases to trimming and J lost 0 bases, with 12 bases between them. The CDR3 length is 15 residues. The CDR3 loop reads CASSYASRLNTEAFF. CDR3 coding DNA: TGTGCCAGCAGCTATGCGTCCAGGCTGAACACTGAAGCTTTCTTT.

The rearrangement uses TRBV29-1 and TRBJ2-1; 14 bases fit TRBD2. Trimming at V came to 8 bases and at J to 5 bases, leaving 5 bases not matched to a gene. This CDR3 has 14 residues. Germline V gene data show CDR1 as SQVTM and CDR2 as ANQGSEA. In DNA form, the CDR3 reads TGCAGCTCGGGACTAGCGGGGGCCCACAATGAGCAGTTCTTC. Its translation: CSSGLAGAHNEQFF.

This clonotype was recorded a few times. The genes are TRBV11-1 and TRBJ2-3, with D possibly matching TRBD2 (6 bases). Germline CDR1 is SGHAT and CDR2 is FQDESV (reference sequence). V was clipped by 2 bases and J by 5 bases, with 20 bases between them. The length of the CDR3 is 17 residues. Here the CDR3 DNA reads TGTGCCAGCAGCTTAACTTTCCGCGGGGTTCGTGAAGATACGCAGTATTTT. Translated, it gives CASSLTFRGVREDTQYF.

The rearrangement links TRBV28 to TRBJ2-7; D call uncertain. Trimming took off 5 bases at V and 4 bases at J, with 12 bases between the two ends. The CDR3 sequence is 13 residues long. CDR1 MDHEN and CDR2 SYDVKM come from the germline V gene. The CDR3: CASSPSGRYEQYF. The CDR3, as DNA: TGTGCCAGCAGTCCCTCTGGGCGATACGAGCAGTACTTC.

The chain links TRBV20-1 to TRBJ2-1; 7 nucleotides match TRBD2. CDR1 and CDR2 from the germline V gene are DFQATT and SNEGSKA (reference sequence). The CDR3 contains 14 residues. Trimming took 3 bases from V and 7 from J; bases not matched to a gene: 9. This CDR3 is CSARTARGGNEQFF. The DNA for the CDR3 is TGCAGTGCTAGGACAGCACGGGGAGGGAATGAGCAGTTCTTC.

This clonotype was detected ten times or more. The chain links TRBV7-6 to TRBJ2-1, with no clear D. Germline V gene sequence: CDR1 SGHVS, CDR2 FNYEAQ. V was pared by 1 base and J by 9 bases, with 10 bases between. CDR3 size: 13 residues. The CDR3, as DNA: TGTGCCAGCAGCTTAGAGGTAGCAGGTGAGCAGTTCTTC. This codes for CASSLEVAGEQFF.

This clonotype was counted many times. In DNA, the CDR3 is TGTGCCAGCAGCTTATTCGGAGAGACCCAGTACTTC. Its translation: CASSLFGETQYF. This chain joins TRBV7-2 and TRBJ2-5; no firm D call. The V and J ends lost 2 bases and 4 bases respectively, with 5 bases between them. From germline, CDR1 is SGHTA and CDR2 FQGNSA. This CDR3 contains 12 residues. The variable domain in full, with the rest retrieved from reference TRBV7-2 and TRBJ2-5, is GAGVSQSPSNKVTEKGKDVELRCDPISGHTALYWYRQSLGQGLEFLIYFQGNSAPDKSGLPSDRFSAERTGGSVSTLTIQRTQQEDSAVYLCASSLFGETQYFGPGTRLLVL.

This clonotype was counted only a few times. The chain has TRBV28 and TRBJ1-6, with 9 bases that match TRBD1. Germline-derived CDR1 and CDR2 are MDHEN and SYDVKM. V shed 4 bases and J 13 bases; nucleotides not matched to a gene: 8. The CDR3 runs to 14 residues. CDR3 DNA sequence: TGTGCCAGCAGTTGGACAGGGGCTGAGTCCCCCCTCCACTTT. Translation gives CASSWTGAESPLHF.

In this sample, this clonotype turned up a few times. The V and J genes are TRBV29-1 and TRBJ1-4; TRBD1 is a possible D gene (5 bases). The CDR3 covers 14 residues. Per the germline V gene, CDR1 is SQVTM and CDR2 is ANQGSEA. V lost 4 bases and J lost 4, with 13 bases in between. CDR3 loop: CSVVGGDYNEKLFF. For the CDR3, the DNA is TGCAGCGTTGTCGGCGGGGACTATAATGAAAAACTGTTTTTT. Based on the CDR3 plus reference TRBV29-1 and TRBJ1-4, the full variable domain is SAVISQKPSRDICQRGTSLTIQCQVDSQVTMMFWYRQQPGQSLTLIATANQGSEATYESGFVIDKFPISRPNLTFSTLTVSNMSPEDSSIYLCSVVGGDYNEKLFFGSGTQLSVL.

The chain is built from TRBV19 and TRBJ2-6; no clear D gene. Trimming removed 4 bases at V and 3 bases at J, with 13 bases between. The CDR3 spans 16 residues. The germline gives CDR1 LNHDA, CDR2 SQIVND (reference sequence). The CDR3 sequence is CASSTPTSYGANVLTF. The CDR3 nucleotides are TGTGCCAGTAGTACCCCGACGTCATATGGGGCCAACGTCCTGACTTTC. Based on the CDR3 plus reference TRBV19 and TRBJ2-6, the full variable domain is DGGITQSPKYLFRKEGQNVTLSCEQNLNHDAMYWYRQDPGQGLRLIYYSQIVNDFQKGDIAEGYSVSREKKESFPLTVTSAQKNPTAFYLCASSTPTSYGANVLTFGAGSRLTVL.

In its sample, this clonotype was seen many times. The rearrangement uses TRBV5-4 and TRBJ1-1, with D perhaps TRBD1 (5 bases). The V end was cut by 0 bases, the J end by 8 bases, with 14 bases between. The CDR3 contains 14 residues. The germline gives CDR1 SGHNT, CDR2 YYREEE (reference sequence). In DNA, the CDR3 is TGTGCCAGCAGCTTGGGCAGGGAAACTAAAGAAGCTTTCTTT. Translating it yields CASSLGRETKEAFF.

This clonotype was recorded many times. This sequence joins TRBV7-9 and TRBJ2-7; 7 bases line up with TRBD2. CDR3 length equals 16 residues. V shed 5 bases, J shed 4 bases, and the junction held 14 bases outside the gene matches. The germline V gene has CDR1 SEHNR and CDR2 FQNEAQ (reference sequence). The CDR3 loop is CASSPVRGSSSYEQYF. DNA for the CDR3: TGTGCCAGCAGCCCCGTTCGCGGGAGTTCGTCTTACGAGCAGTACTTC.